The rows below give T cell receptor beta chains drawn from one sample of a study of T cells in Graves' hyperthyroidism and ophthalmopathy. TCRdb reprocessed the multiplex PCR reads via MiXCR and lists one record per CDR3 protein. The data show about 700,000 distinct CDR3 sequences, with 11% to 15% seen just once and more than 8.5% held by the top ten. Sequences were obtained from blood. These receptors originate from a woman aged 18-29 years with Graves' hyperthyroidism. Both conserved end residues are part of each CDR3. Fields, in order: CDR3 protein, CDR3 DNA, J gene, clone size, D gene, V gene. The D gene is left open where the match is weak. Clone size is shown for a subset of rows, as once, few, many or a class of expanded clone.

CDR3 protein: CASGARAESFEQYF; CDR3 DNA: TGTGCCAGCGGGGCCAGGGCGGAGTCGTTCGAGCAGTACTTC; J gene: TRBJ2-7; clone size: -; D gene: -; V gene: TRBV9
CDR3 protein: CASSQDWGARTDTQYF; CDR3 DNA: TGCGCCAGCAGCCAAGATTGGGGGGCGAGGACAGATACGCAGTATTTT; J gene: TRBJ2-3; clone size: -; D gene: -; V gene: TRBV4-3
CDR3 protein: CASSSSYSYEQYF; CDR3 DNA: TGTGCCAGCAGCTCAAGTTATTCCTACGAGCAGTACTTC; J gene: TRBJ2-7; clone size: many; D gene: -; V gene: TRBV3-1
CDR3 protein: CSARAQLAGEAGELFF; CDR3 DNA: TGCAGTGCCCGCGCCCAACTAGCGGGAGAGGCCGGGGAGCTGTTTTTT; J gene: TRBJ2-2; clone size: few; D gene: TRBD2; V gene: TRBV20-1
CDR3 protein: CASSLMDRVKNTGELFF; CDR3 DNA: TGTGCCAGCAGTCTAATGGACAGGGTCAAGAACACCGGGGAGCTGTTTTTT; J gene: TRBJ2-2; clone size: -; D gene: TRBD1; V gene: TRBV27
CDR3 protein: CASSLWVNQETQYF; CDR3 DNA: TGTGCCAGCAGTTTATGGGTAAATCAAGAGACCCAGTACTTC; J gene: TRBJ2-5; clone size: many; D gene: -; V gene: TRBV12-3/TRBV12-4
CDR3 protein: CSASTTGMNTEAFF; CDR3 DNA: TGCAGTGCTAGTACGACAGGGATGAACACTGAAGCTTTCTTT; J gene: TRBJ1-1; clone size: many; D gene: TRBD1; V gene: TRBV20-1
CDR3 protein: CATSDWSGSLQTQYF; CDR3 DNA: TGTGCCACCAGTGATTGGTCGGGGAGCCTTCAGACCCAGTACTTC; J gene: TRBJ2-5; clone size: -; D gene: -; V gene: TRBV24-1
CDR3 protein: CASRQGIYSNQPQHF; CDR3 DNA: TGTGCCAGCAGACAGGGTATATATAGCAATCAGCCCCAGCATTTT; J gene: TRBJ1-5; clone size: many; D gene: -; V gene: TRBV2
CDR3 protein: CATSDRGAFTEAFF; CDR3 DNA: TGTGCCACCAGCGACCGGGGGGCTTTCACTGAAGCTTTCTTT; J gene: TRBJ1-1; clone size: many; D gene: -; V gene: TRBV15
CDR3 protein: CASSYPAGGPLGTQYF; CDR3 DNA: TGTGCCAGCAGTTACCCGGCGGGAGGGCCTCTTGGGACCCAGTACTTC; J gene: TRBJ2-5; clone size: -; D gene: TRBD2; V gene: TRBV6-2/TRBV6-3
CDR3 protein: CASSLESEVDTQYF; CDR3 DNA: TGTGCCAGCAGCTTAGAATCAGAAGTGGATACGCAGTATTTT; J gene: TRBJ2-3; clone size: few; D gene: -; V gene: TRBV11-2
CDR3 protein: CASITQGCGDMNTEAFF; CDR3 DNA: TGTGCCAGCATTACCCAAGGTTGCGGCGACATGAACACTGAAGCTTTCTTT; J gene: TRBJ1-1; clone size: few; D gene: -; V gene: TRBV6-7
CDR3 protein: CASSPSGSYAHTF; CDR3 DNA: TGTGCCAGCAGTCCGTCAGGTAGCTATGCCCACACCTTC; J gene: TRBJ1-2; clone size: -; D gene: -; V gene: TRBV28
CDR3 protein: CATSRRVNYGYTF; CDR3 DNA: TGTGCCACCAGCAGACGAGTTAACTATGGCTACACCTTC; J gene: TRBJ1-2; clone size: -; D gene: -; V gene: TRBV15
CDR3 protein: CSARGASSYEQYF; CDR3 DNA: TGCAGTGCTAGAGGGGCCAGCTCCTACGAGCAGTACTTC; J gene: TRBJ2-7; clone size: -; D gene: -; V gene: TRBV20-1
CDR3 protein: CASSYRRHFQETQYF; CDR3 DNA: TGTGCCAGCAGCTACAGACGGCACTTCCAAGAGACCCAGTACTTC; J gene: TRBJ2-5; clone size: few; D gene: -; V gene: TRBV7-8
CDR3 protein: CASSLLMVGRVIQETQYF; CDR3 DNA: TGTGCCAGCAGCTTATTAATGGTGGGCCGAGTCATCCAAGAGACCCAGTACTTC; J gene: TRBJ2-5; clone size: -; D gene: -; V gene: TRBV7-9
CDR3 protein: CASSPGQGDREQFF; CDR3 DNA: TGTGCCAGCAGTCCCGGACAGGGGGACCGTGAGCAGTTCTTC; J gene: TRBJ2-1; clone size: few; D gene: TRBD1; V gene: TRBV6-2/TRBV6-3
CDR3 protein: CSGGQTNTEAFF; CDR3 DNA: TGCAGCGGGGGACAGACGAACACTGAAGCTTTCTTT; J gene: TRBJ1-1; clone size: few; D gene: TRBD1; V gene: TRBV29-1
CDR3 protein: CASSYGHLNTEAFF; CDR3 DNA: TGTGCCAGCAGTTACGGGCACCTGAACACTGAAGCTTTCTTT; J gene: TRBJ1-1; clone size: many; D gene: -; V gene: TRBV6-6